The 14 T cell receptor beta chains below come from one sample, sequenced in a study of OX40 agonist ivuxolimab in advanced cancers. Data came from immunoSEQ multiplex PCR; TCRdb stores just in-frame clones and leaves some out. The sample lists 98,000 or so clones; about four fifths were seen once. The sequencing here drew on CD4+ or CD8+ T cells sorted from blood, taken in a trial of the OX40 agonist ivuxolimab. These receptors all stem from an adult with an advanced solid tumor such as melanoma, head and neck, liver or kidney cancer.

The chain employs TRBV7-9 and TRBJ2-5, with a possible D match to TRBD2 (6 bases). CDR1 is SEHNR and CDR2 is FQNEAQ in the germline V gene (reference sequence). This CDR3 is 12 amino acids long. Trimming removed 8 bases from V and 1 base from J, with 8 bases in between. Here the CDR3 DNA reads TGTGCCAGCTCGCGGGGCCAAGAGACCCAGTACTTC. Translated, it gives CASSRGQETQYF.

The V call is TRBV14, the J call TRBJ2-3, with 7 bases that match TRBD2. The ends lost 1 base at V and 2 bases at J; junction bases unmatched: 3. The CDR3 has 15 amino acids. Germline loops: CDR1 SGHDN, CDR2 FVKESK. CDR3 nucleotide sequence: TGTGCCAGCAGCCAAGTCCGGGACTACACAGATACGCAGTATTTT. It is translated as CASSQVRDYTDTQYF.

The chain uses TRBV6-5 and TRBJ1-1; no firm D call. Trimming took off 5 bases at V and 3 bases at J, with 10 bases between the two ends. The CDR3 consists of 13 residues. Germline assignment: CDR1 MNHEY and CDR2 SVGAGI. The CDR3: CASSLTVDTEAFF. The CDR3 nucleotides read TGTGCCAGCAGTCTAACAGTAGACACTGAAGCTTTCTTT.

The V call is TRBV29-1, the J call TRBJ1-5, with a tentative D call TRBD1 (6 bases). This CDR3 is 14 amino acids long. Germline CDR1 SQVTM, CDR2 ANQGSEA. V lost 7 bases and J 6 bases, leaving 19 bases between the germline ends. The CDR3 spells CSANQQGLSQPQHF. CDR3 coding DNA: TGCAGCGCCAACCAACAGGGTCTCAGTCAGCCCCAGCATTTT.

CDR3 amino acids: CASSLRVRGFEKLFF. DNA of the CDR3: TGTGCCAGCAGCTTAAGAGTCAGGGGGTTTGAAAAACTGTTTTTT. V is TRBV7-2 and J is TRBJ1-4; 7 bases agree with TRBD1. The CDR3 sequence is 15 residues long. The trim removed 2 bases at V and 7 bases at J, leaving 7 bases unmatched. Germline loops: CDR1 SGHTA, CDR2 FQGNSA.

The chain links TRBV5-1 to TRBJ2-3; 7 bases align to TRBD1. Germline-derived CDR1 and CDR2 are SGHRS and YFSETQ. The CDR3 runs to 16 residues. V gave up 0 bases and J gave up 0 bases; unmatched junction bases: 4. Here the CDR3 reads CASSLAGTDSTDTQYF. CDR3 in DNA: TGCGCCAGCAGCTTGGCCGGGACAGATAGCACAGATACGCAGTATTTT.

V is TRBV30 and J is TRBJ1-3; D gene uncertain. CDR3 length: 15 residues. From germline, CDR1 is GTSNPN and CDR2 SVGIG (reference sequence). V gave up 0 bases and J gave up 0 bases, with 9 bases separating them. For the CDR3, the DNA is TGTGCCTGGAGTGTCGACGTCTACTCTGGAAACACCATATATTTT. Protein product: CAWSVDVYSGNTIYF.

In nucleotides, the CDR3 is TGTGCCAGCAGCGGAGGGGGGAGGGGACTGTATTCACCCCTCCACTTT. Amino acid sequence: CASSGGGRGLYSPLHF. The chain joins TRBV9 to TRBJ1-6, with D possibly matching TRBD1 (6 bases). With 3 bases removed from V and 8 bases from J, the gap between germline ends came to 18 bases. Germline V gene lookup returns CDR1 SGDLS and CDR2 YYNGEE. The CDR3 contains 16 residues.

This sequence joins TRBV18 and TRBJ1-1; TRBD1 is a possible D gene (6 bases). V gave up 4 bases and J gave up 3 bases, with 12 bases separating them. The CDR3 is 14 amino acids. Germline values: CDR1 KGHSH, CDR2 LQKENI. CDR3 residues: CASSLQGKDTEAFF. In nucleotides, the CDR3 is TGTGCCAGCTCACTCCAGGGGAAGGACACTGAAGCTTTCTTT.

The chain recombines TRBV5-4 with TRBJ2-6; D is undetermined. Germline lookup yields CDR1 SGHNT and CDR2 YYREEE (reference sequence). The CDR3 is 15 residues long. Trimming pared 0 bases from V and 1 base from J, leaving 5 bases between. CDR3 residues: CASSLGGSGANVLTF. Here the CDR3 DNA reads TGTGCCAGCAGCTTGGGCGGTTCTGGGGCCAACGTCCTGACTTTC.

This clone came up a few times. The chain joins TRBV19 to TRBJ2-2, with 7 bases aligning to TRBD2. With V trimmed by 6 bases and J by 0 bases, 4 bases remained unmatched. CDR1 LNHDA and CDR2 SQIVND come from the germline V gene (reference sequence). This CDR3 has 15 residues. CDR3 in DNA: TGTGCCAGTAGCGAACTAGCGACGAACACCGGGGAGCTGTTTTTT. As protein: CASSELATNTGELFF.

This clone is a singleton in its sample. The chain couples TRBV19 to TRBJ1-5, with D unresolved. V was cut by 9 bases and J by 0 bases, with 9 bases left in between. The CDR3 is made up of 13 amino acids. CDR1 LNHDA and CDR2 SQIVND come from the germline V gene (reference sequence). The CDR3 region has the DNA TGTGCCAGCCACATGGGTAGCAATCAGCCCCAGCATTTT. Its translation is CASHMGSNQPQHF.

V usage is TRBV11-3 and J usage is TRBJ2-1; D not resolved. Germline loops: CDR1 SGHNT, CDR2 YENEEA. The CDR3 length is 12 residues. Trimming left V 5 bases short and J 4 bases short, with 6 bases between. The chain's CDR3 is CASSAGYNEQFF. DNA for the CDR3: TGTGCCAGCAGCGCCGGATACAATGAGCAGTTCTTC.

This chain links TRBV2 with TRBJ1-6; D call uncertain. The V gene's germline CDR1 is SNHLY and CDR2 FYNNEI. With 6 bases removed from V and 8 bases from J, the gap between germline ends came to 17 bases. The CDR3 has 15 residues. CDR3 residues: CASRREVVSHSPLHF. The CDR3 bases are TGTGCCAGCAGGAGGGAGGTTGTGAGCCATTCACCCCTCCACTTT. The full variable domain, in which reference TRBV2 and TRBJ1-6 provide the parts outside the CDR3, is EPEVTQTPSHQVTQMGQEVILRCVPISNHLYFYWYRQILGQKVEFLVSFYNNEISEKSEIFDDQFSVERPDGSNFTLKIRSTKLEDSAMYFCASRREVVSHSPLHFGNGTRLTVT.